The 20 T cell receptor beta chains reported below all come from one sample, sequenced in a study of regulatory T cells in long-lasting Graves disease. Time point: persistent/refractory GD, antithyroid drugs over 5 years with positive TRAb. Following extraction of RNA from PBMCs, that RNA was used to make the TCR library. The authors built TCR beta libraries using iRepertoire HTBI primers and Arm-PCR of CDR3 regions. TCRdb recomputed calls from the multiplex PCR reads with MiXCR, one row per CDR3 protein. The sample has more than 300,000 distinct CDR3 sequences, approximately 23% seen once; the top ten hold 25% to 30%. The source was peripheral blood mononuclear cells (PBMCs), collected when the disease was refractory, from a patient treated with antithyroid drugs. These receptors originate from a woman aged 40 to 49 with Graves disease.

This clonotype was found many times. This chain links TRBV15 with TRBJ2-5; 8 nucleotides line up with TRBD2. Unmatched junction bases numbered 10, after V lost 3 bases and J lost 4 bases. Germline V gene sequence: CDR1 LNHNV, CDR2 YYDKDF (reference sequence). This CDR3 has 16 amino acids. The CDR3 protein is CATSSASLAGLETQYF. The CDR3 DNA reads TGTGCCACCAGCAGTGCCTCTTTAGCGGGACTAGAGACCCAGTACTTC. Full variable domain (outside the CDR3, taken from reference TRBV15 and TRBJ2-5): DAMVIQNPRYQVTQFGKPVTLSCSQTLNHNVMYWYQQKSSQAPKLLFHYYDKDFNNEADTPDNFQSRRPNTSFCFLDIRSPGLGDTAMYLCATSSASLAGLETQYFGPGTRLLVL.

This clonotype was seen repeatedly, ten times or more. The CDR3 region is CASSLETGQEETQYF. The CDR3 DNA sequence: TGTGCCAGCAGTTTGGAGACCGGACAGGAAGAGACCCAGTACTTC. The V gene is TRBV28, the J gene TRBJ2-5; 7 bases map to TRBD1. This CDR3 spans 15 amino acids. V shed 3 bases, J shed 3 bases, and the junction held 7 bases outside the gene matches. CDR1 and CDR2 (germline): MDHEN, SYDVKM. Drawing the rest from reference TRBV28 and TRBJ2-5, the complete variable domain is DVKVTQSSRYLVKRTGEKVFLECVQDMDHENMFWYRQDPGLGLRLIYFSYDVKMKEKGDIPEGYSVSREKKERFSLILESASTNQTSMYLCASSLETGQEETQYFGPGTRLLVL.

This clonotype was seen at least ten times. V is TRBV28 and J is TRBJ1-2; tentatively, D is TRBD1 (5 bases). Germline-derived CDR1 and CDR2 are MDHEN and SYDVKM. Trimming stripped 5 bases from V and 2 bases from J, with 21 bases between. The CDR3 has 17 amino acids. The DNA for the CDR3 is TGTGCCAGCAGTATGGGGCGGTTGGGAGACGGGAACTATGGCTACACCTTC. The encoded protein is CASSMGRLGDGNYGYTF.

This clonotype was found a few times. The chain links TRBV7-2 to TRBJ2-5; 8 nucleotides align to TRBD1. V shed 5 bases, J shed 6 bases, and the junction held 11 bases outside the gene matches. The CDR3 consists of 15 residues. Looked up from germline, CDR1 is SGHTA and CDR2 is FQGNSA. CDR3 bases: TGTGCCAGCAGCCCCCACCAGGGGGCCTTGAAGACCCAGTACTTC. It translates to CASSPHQGALKTQYF.

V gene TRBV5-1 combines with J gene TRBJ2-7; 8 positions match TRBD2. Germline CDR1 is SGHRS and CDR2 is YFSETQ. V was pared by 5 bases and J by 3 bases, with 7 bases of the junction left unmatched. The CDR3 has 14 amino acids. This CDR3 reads CASRVTSAVYEQYF. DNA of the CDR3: TGCGCCAGCAGGGTGACTAGCGCCGTCTACGAGCAGTACTTC.

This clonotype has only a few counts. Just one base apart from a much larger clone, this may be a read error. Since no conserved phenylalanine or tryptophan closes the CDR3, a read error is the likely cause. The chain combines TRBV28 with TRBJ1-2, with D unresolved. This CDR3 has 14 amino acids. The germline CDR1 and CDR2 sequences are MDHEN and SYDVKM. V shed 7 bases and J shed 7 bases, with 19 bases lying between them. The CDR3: CASTLPATARGYTL. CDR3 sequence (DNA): TGTGCCAGCACCCTCCCGGCAACCGCTCGTGGCTACACCCTC.

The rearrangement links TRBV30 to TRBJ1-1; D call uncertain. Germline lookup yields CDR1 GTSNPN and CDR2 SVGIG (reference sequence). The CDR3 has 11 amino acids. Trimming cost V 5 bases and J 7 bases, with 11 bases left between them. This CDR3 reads CAWSPGFEAFF. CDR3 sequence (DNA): TGTGCCTGGTCTCCGGGATTTGAAGCTTTCTTT.

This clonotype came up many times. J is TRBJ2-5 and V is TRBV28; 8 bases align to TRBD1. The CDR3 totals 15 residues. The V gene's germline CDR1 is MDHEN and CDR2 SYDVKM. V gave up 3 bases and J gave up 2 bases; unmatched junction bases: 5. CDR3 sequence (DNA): TGTGCCAGCAGTTTTTCGGACAGGGAGCAAGAGACCCAGTACTTC. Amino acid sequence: CASSFSDREQETQYF.

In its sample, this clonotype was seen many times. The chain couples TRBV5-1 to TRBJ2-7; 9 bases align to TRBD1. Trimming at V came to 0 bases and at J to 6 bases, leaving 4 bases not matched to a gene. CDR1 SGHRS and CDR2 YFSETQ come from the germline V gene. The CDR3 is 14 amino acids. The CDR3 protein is CASSLVGQGGEQYF. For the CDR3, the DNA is TGCGCCAGCAGCTTGGTGGGACAGGGAGGCGAGCAGTACTTC.

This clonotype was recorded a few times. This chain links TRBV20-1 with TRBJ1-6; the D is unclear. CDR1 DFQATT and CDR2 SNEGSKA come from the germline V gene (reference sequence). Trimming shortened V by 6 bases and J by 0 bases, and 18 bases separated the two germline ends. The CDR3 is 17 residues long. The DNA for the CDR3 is TGCAGTGCCACTTGGCCGGGAAAGAGCTCCTATAATTCACCCCTCCACTTT. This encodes CSATWPGKSSYNSPLHF.

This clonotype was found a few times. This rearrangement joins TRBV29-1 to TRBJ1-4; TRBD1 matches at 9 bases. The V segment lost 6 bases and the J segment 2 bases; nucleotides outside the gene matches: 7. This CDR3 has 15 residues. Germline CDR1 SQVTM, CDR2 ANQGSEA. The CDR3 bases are TGCAGCGTGTCGGACAGGGGAGTCACTAATGAAAAACTGTTTTTT. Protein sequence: CSVSDRGVTNEKLFF.

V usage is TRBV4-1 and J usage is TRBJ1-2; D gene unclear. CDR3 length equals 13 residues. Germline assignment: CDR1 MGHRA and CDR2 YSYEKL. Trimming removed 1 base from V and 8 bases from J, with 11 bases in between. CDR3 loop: CASSQGGKSGYTF. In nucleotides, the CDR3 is TGCGCCAGCAGCCAAGGAGGGAAGTCGGGCTACACCTTC.

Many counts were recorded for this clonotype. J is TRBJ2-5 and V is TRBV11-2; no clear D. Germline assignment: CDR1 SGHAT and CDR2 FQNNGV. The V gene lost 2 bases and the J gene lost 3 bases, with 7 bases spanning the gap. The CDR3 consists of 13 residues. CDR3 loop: CASSLSTKETQYF. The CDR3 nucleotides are TGTGCCAGCAGCTTATCAACAAAAGAGACCCAGTACTTC.

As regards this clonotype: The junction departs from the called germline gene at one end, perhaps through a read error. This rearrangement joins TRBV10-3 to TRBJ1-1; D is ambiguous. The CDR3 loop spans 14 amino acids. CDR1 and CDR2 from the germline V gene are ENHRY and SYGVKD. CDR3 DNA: TGTGCCATCACTGAGCGAAGTGAAGTCACTGAAGCTTTCTTT. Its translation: CAITERSEVTEAFF.

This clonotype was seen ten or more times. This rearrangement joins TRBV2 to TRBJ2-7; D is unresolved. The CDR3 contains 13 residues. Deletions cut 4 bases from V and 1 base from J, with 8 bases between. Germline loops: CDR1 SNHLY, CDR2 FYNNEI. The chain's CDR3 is CASSASASYEQYF. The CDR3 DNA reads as TGTGCCAGCAGTGCATCGGCGTCCTACGAGCAGTACTTC.

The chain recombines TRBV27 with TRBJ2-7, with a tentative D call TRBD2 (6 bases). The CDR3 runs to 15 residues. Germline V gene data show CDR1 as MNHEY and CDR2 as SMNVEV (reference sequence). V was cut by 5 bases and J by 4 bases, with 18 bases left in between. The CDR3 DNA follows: TGTGCCAGCAGTCCAACGCACCCGACTAGGTACGAGCAGTACTTC. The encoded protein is CASSPTHPTRYEQYF.

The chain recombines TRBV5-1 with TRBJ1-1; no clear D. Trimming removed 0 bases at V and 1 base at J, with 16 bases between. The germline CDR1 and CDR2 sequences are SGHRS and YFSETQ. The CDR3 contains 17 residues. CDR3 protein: CASSLGRAWVANTEAFF. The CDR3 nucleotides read TGCGCCAGCAGCTTGGGTAGGGCTTGGGTGGCGAACACTGAAGCTTTCTTT.

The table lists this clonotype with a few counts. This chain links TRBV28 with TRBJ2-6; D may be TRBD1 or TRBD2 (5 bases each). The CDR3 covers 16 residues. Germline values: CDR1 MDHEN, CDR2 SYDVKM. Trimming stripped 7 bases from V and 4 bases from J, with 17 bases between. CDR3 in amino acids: CASTREGTEGANVLTF. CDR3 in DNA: TGTGCCAGCACTCGAGAGGGGACGGAGGGGGCCAACGTCCTGACTTTC.

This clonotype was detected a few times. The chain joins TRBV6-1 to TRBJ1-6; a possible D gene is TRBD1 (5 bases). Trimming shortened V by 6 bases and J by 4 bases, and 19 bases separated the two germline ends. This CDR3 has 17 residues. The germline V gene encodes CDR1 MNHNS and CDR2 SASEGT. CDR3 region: CASSPAQGRLYNSPLHF. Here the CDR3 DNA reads TGTGCCAGCAGCCCAGCCCAGGGACGGTTGTATAATTCACCCCTCCACTTT.

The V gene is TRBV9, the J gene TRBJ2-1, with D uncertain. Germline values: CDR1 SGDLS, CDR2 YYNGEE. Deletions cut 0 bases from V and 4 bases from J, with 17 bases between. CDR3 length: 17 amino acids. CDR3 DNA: TGTGCCAGCAGCGTAGACTTGATACAGCACAGTTACAATGAGCAGTTCTTC. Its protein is CASSVDLIQHSYNEQFF. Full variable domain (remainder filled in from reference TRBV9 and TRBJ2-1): DSGVTQTPKHLITATGQRVTLRCSPRSGDLSVYWYQQSLDQGLQFLIQYYNGEERAKGNILERFSAQQFPDLHSELNLSSLELGDSALYFCASSVDLIQHSYNEQFFGPGTRLTVL.